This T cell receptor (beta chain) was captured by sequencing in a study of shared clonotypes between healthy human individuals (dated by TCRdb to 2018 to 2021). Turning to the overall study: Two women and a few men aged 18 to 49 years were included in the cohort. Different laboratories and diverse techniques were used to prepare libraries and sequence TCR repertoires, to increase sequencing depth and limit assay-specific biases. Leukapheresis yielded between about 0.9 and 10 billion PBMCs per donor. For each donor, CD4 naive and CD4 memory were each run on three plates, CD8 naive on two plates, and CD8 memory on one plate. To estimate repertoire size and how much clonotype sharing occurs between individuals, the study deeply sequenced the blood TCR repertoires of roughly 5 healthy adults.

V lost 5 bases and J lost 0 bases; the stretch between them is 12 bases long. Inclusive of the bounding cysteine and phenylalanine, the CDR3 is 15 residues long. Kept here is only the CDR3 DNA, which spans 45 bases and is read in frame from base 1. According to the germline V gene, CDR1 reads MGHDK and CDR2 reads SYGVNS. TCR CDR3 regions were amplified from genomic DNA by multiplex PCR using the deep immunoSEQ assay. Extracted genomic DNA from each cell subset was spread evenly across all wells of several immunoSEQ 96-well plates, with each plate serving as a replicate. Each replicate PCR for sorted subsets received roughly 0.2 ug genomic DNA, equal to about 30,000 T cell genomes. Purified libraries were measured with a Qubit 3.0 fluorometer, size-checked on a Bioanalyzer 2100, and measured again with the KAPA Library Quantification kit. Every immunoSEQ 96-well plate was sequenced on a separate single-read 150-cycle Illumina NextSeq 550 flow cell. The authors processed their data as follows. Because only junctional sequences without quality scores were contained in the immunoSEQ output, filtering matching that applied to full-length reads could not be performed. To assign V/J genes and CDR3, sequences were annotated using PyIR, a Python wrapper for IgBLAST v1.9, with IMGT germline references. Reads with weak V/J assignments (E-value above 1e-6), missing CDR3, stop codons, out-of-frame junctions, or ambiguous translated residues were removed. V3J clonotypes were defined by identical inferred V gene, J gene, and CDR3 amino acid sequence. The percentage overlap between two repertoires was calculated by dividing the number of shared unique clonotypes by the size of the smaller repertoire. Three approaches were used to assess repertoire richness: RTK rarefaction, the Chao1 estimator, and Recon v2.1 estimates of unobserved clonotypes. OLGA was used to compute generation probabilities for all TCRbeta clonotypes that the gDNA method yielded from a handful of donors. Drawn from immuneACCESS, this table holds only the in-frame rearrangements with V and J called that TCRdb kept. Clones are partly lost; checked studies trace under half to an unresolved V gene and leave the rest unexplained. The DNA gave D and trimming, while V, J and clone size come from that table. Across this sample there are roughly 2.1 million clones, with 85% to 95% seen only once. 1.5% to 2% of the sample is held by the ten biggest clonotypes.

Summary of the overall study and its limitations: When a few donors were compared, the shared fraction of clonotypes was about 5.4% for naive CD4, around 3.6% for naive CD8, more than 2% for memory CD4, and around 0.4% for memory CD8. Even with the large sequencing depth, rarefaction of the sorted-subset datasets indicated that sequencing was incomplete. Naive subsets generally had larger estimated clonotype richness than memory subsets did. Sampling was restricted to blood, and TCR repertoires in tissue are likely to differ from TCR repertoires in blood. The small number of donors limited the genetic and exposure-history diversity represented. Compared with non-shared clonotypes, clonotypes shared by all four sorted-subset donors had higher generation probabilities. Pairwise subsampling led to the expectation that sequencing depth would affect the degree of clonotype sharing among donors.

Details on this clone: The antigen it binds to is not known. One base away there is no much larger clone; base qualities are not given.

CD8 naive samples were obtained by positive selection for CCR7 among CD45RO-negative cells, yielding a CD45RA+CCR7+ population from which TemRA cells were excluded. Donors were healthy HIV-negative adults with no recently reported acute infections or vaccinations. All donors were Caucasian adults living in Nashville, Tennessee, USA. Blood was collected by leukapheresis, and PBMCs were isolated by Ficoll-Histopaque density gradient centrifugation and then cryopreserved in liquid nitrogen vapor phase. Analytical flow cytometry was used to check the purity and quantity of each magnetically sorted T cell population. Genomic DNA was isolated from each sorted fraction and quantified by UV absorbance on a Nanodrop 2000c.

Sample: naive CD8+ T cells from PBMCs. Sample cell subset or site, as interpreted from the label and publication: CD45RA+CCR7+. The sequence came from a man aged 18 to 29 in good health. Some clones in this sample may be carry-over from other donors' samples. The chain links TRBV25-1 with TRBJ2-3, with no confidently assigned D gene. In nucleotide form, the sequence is TGTGCCAGCAGTAATATGGGCGATAGCACAGATACGCAGTATTTT. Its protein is CASSNMGDSTDTQYF.